The 24 T cell receptor beta chains below were found in one sample sequenced in a study of T cell responses to AZD1222 COVID-19 vaccine. Clones were sequenced by immunoSEQ multiplex PCR, and TCRdb holds only the in-frame ones, with some missing. The sample has about 35,000 clones; approximately 90% are singletons. The starting material was peripheral blood, obtained 28 days after the second AZD1222 dose. The receptors here all came from an adult who received the AZD1222 COVID-19 vaccine.

This clone appeared a single time. This chain uses TRBV29-1 with TRBJ1-2; TRBD1 might be the D (5 bases). V lost 5 bases, J lost 0 bases, and 13 bases lay in between. The CDR3 is 14 amino acids. The V gene's germline CDR1 is SQVTM and CDR2 ANQGSEA. CDR3 residues: CSVSTGVSNYGYTF. CDR3 DNA sequence: TGCAGCGTTAGTACAGGAGTCTCTAACTATGGCTACACCTTC.

V gene TRBV5-1 combines with J gene TRBJ2-7, with TRBD2 matching 8 bases. This CDR3 contains 19 residues. Germline assignment: CDR1 SGHRS and CDR2 YFSETQ. V trimming: 4 bases; J trimming: 1 base; junction bases outside the gene matches: 19. The CDR3 region has the DNA TGCGCCAGCAGCCCCCGGGGGGGGAACGCCGCAGCGCAGTCCTACGAGCAGTACTTC. It is translated as CASSPRGGNAAAQSYEQYF.

The rearrangement links TRBV28 to TRBJ2-7; D unresolved. There are 13 residues in the CDR3. Germline V gene sequence: CDR1 MDHEN, CDR2 SYDVKM. Trimming removed 5 bases at V and 6 bases at J, with 14 bases between. The CDR3 DNA is TGTGCCAGCAGTCCCTCGCGGCACGGCGAGCAGTACTTC. This sequence encodes CASSPSRHGEQYF. Looking up the rest from reference TRBV28 and TRBJ2-7 gives the full variable domain: DVKVTQSSRYLVKRTGEKVFLECVQDMDHENMFWYRQDPGLGLRLIYFSYDVKMKEKGDIPEGYSVSREKKERFSLILESASTNQTSMYLCASSPSRHGEQYFGPGTRLTVT.

The chain uses TRBV3-1 (or the pseudogene TRBV3-2) and TRBJ1-4; tentative D call: TRBD1 (5 bases). The CDR3 is 14 residues long. With 0 bases removed from V and 11 bases from J, the gap between germline ends came to 13 bases. Germline assignment: CDR1 LGHDT and CDR2 YNNKEL (reference sequence). CDR3 in DNA: TGTGCCAGCAGCCAAGATGGGAGGGGACGTAAACTGTTTTTT. The encoded protein is CASSQDGRGRKLFF.

The genes are TRBV2 and TRBJ1-5, with D possibly TRBD1 on 6 matching bases. The CDR3 runs 15 residues. Germline V gives CDR1 SNHLY, CDR2 FYNNEI. Between the trimmed V and J ends, which lost 5 bases and 2 bases, there was a span of 13 bases. Written as DNA, the CDR3 is TGTGCCAGCAGTCGAAGGGGGGGAGGCAATCAGCCCCAGCATTTT. As protein: CASSRRGGGNQPQHF.

The J gene is TRBJ2-1, the V gene TRBV11-2; D is unclear. The CDR3 extends over 15 amino acids. The V end lost 0 bases, the J end lost 7 bases, and 13 bases lay between the germline ends. Germline CDR1 reads SGHAT; CDR2 reads FQNNGV. In nucleotides, the CDR3 is TGTGCCAGCAGCTTAGATGGCCGTGTTTTGAATGAGCAGTTCTTC. Translation: CASSLDGRVLNEQFF. Full variable domain (rest looked up from reference TRBV11-2 and TRBJ2-1): EAGVAQSPRYKIIEKRQSVAFWCNPISGHATLYWYQQILGQGPKLLIQFQNNGVVDDSQLPKDRFSAERLKGVDSTLKIQPAKLEDSAVYLCASSLDGRVLNEQFFGPGTRLTVL.

The rearrangement joins TRBV2 to TRBJ1-4; 7 nucleotides line up with TRBD1. The V gene end was trimmed by 6 bases and the J gene end by 3 bases; junction bases not matched to a gene: 4. This CDR3 has 14 residues. Per germline, CDR1 SNHLY and CDR2 FYNNEI. The CDR3 bases are TGTGCCAGCAGGAAGGGGGCGGCTAATGAAAAACTGTTTTTT. This sequence encodes CASRKGAANEKLFF.

This chain uses TRBV29-1 with TRBJ1-3, with unresolved D. The CDR3 is 11 residues long. Germline V CDR1 and CDR2: SQVTM, ANQGSEA. With 2 bases removed from V and 4 bases from J, the gap between germline ends came to 3 bases. CDR3 sequence (DNA): TGCAGCGTTGAATGGGGAAACACCATATATTTT. The encoded protein is CSVEWGNTIYF.

V usage is TRBV4-1 and J usage is TRBJ2-3; 9 bases agree with TRBD1. The trim removed 0 bases at V and 7 bases at J, leaving 8 bases unmatched. Germline V gives CDR1 MGHRA, CDR2 YSYEKL. The CDR3 has 16 residues. CDR3 loop: CASSQDRDRDGNTQYF. In nucleotides, the CDR3 is TGCGCCAGCAGCCAAGATCGGGACAGGGATGGGAATACGCAGTATTTT.

V and J are TRBV6-5 and TRBJ1-6; TRBD1 might be the D (6 bases). The length of the CDR3 is 14 residues. Germline CDR1 and CDR2: MNHEY and SVGAGI. Trimming cost V 4 bases and J 5 bases, with 9 bases left between them. CDR3 in DNA: TGTGCCAGCAGTTCCGGACAGCATAATTCACCCCTCCACTTT. Amino acids: CASSSGQHNSPLHF.

The V gene is TRBV7-2, the J gene TRBJ1-4; TRBD1 might be the D (5 bases). Trimming took off 3 bases at V and 4 bases at J, with 15 bases between the two ends. Germline V gene data show CDR1 as SGHTA and CDR2 as FQGNSA. This CDR3 spans 16 amino acids. CDR3 sequence: CASSFAGGAYNEKLFF. The DNA of the CDR3 is TGTGCCAGCAGCTTCGCGGGAGGGGCCTATAATGAAAAACTGTTTTTT.

The chain carries TRBV19 and TRBJ1-1; 8 bases are shared with TRBD1. V lost 3 bases, J lost 6 bases, and 9 bases stayed unmatched. The CDR3 sequence is 15 residues long. Germline CDR1 reads LNHDA; CDR2 reads SQIVND (reference sequence). The CDR3 sequence: CASSIRGRTGSEAFF. Here the CDR3 DNA reads TGTGCCAGTAGTATTAGAGGTCGGACAGGGTCTGAAGCTTTCTTT.

The V and J genes are TRBV7-2 and TRBJ1-1; 7 bases are shared with TRBD1. In germline, CDR1 is SGHTA, CDR2 FQGNSA. CDR3 length: 14 residues. Trimming cost V 5 bases and J 4 bases; bases outside gene matches: 7. CDR3 nucleotide sequence: TGTGCCAGCAGCCTCCAAGGGGGCCTCACTGAAGCTTTCTTT. This translates into CASSLQGGLTEAFF.

CDR3 bases: TGTGCCAGCAGTTCCAGACAGGGGAGTCAGCCCCAGCATTTT. This codes for CASSSRQGSQPQHF. The chain recombines TRBV28 with TRBJ1-5; 8 positions agree with TRBD1. The CDR3 consists of 14 residues. V lost 4 bases, J lost 6 bases, and 5 bases stayed unmatched. From germline, CDR1 is MDHEN and CDR2 SYDVKM.

The chain links TRBV2 to TRBJ1-2; D may be TRBD1 (5 bases). This CDR3 spans 14 amino acids. From germline, CDR1 is SNHLY and CDR2 FYNNEI. V lost 2 bases and J lost 6, with 13 bases in between. CDR3 sequence: CASSERQGLDGYTF. The CDR3 DNA is TGTGCCAGCAGTGAAAGGCAGGGACTTGATGGCTACACCTTC.

The chain has TRBV11-2 and TRBJ1-4, with a possible D match to TRBD1 (6 bases). The V gene's germline CDR1 is SGHAT and CDR2 FQNNGV. The CDR3 is 15 amino acids. Trimming took 1 base from V and 8 from J, leaving 14 bases between them. CDR3: CASSLVAGAGEKLFF. The CDR3 nucleotides are TGTGCCAGCAGCTTAGTGGCGGGGGCCGGGGAAAAACTGTTTTTT.

The V and J genes are TRBV5-5 and TRBJ1-1; 10 bases match TRBD1. V lost 6 bases, J lost 4 bases, and 9 bases stayed unmatched. The CDR3 consists of 15 residues. Per the germline V gene, CDR1 is SGHKS and CDR2 is YYEKEE (reference sequence). CDR3 DNA: TGTGCCAGCACCATCAACCGGGACAGGGGCACTGAAGCTTTCTTT. Translating it yields CASTINRDRGTEAFF.

The chain couples TRBV20-1 to TRBJ2-1; 10 bases map to TRBD1. In germline, CDR1 is DFQATT, CDR2 SNEGSKA (reference sequence). The CDR3 is 15 residues long. With V trimmed by 3 bases and J by 7 bases, 9 bases remained unmatched. The CDR3 DNA follows: TGCAGTGCTAGTTCAGACAGGGGGCTTCGGAATGAGCAGTTCTTC. It yields the protein CSASSDRGLRNEQFF.

The gene calls are TRBV5-1 and TRBJ2-2; 10 bases match TRBD2. Germline values: CDR1 SGHRS, CDR2 YFSETQ. V was clipped by 0 bases and J by 4 bases; unmatched bases: 3. The CDR3 runs to 16 residues. The CDR3 sequence: CASSLGLAGATGELFF. The CDR3 nucleotides read TGCGCCAGCAGCTTGGGGCTAGCGGGAGCCACCGGGGAGCTGTTTTTT.

CDR3 sequence: CASSLSGTGKNIQYF. The CDR3 DNA reads TGTGCCAGCAGTTTATCGGGGACAGGGAAAAACATTCAGTACTTC. The chain links TRBV28 to TRBJ2-4; TRBD1 agrees at 9 bases. CDR1 and CDR2 from the germline V gene are MDHEN and SYDVKM. Unmatched junction bases numbered 2, after V lost 1 base and J lost 4 bases. The CDR3 extends over 15 amino acids.

The CDR3 reads CASSGQGAYEQYF. CDR3 bases: TGTGCCAGCAGCGGACAGGGGGCCTACGAGCAGTACTTC. The chain carries TRBV9 and TRBJ2-7, with 9 nucleotides matching TRBD1. The germline CDR1 and CDR2 sequences are SGDLS and YYNGEE. Losses at the gene ends were 3 bases for V and 2 bases for J; bases not matched to a gene: 0. CDR3 size: 13 residues.

This chain joins TRBV30 and TRBJ2-1; D might be TRBD2 (5 bases). The germline V gene encodes CDR1 GTSNPN and CDR2 SVGIG (reference sequence). The ends were cut back, 3 bases at V and 0 bases at J, with 18 bases in the middle. The CDR3 is 17 residues long. CDR3 DNA: TGTGCCTGGAGCGTTAAAGGGAGAGGTAGCTCCTACAATGAGCAGTTCTTC. Translation gives CAWSVKGRGSSYNEQFF.

The chain combines TRBV19 with TRBJ1-6, with D possibly TRBD1 on 5 matching bases. Germline V lookup: CDR1 LNHDA, CDR2 SQIVND (reference sequence). The CDR3 runs to 13 residues. The V end lost 4 bases, the J end lost 8 bases, and 9 bases lay between the germline ends. The CDR3, as DNA: TGTGCCAGTAGTACCACAGGCTATTCACCCCTCCACTTT. Encoded protein: CASSTTGYSPLHF.

The V gene is TRBV4-2, the J gene TRBJ1-1, with a tentative D call TRBD1 (6 bases). The CDR3 is made up of 14 amino acids. Trimming cost V 1 base and J 10 bases, with 16 bases left between them. Germline V gene sequence: CDR1 LGHNA, CDR2 YNFKEQ. Here the CDR3 DNA reads TGTGCCAGCAGCCAAGGTGTGGCAGGGGAGGTAGCTTTCTTT. It encodes CASSQGVAGEVAFF.